This T cell receptor (beta chain) was recovered during a study of blood T cell repertoires in COVID-19. Study-wide background: Sample material is recorded as cDNA or gDNA derived from T cells, B-cell-depleted T cells, or PBMCs.

How the authors handled the data: Estimates of nucleated cell counts were drawn from the amplification of reference gene primers. Sequencing used immunoSEQ multiplex PCR; TCRdb keeps in-frame clones, though not all of them. Clone size and V and J calls were adopted from that table, with D and trimming inferred from the DNA. The sample has 250,000 or so clones, about 91% seen once. Germline CDR1 and CDR2: DFQATT and SNEGSKA (reference sequence). CDR3 length: 11 residues. V was clipped by 0 bases and J by 7 bases, with 6 bases between them. The sequencing sample was made of PBMCs or T cells enriched from blood (not recorded which). This clonotype was sampled from a young woman with acute COVID-19. The rearrangement joins TRBV20-1 to TRBJ2-5, with D unclear. CDR3 sequence: CSARDGGTQYF. In nucleotides, the CDR3 is TGCAGTGCTAGAGATGGCGGGACCCAGTACTTC.